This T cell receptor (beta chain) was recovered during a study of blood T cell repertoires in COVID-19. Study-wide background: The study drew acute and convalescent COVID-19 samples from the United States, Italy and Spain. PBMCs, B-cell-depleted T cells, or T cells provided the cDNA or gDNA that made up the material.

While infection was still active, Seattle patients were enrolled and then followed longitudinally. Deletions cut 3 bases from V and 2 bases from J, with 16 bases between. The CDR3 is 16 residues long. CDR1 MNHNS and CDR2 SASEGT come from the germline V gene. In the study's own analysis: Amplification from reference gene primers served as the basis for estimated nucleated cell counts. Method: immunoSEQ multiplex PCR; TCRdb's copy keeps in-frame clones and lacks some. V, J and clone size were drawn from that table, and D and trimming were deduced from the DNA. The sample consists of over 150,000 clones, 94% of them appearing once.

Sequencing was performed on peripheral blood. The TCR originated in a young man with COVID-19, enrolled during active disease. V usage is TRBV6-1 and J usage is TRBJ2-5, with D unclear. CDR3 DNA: TGTGCCAGCAGTGAGCAACCTACCGGGTATCAAGAGACCCAGTACTTC. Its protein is CASSEQPTGYQETQYF.